This TCR beta chain was obtained from a study of OX40 agonist ivuxolimab in advanced cancers. Across the study: Patients received intravenous ivuxolimab every 2 weeks at 0.01 to 10 mg/kg. Whole-study findings and limits: Relative to CD4+, CD8+ T cells held more expanded clones on average.

From germline, CDR1 is SGHRS and CDR2 YFSETQ. This CDR3 is 12 amino acids long. V was clipped by 4 bases and J by 10 bases, with 14 bases between them. Method: immunoSEQ multiplex PCR; TCRdb's copy keeps in-frame clones and lacks some. The table lists approximately 79,000 clones, about 88% of them singletons. In the case of this clone: Its antigen is as yet unknown.

Sequenced here: CD4+ or CD8+ T cells sorted from blood, sampled in a trial of the OX40 agonist ivuxolimab. The clonotype comes from an adult with an advanced solid tumor such as melanoma, head and neck, liver or kidney cancer. V is TRBV5-1 and J is TRBJ1-1, with D tentatively TRBD1 (5 bases). CDR3 sequence: CASSREGRGAFF. The CDR3 region has the DNA TGCGCCAGCAGCCGGGAAGGGAGGGGAGCTTTCTTT.